This note documents a single T cell receptor (beta chain) sequence. The antigen is undetermined. The CDR3 length is 15 residues. V gave up 4 bases and J gave up 5 bases; unmatched junction bases: 5. CDR1 and CDR2 (germline): LGHNA, YSLEER. Generated by immunoSEQ multiplex PCR, the TCRdb table keeps only in-frame clones and is missing some. The sample holds 90,000 to 130,000 clones, about 92% seen once. The data originate from a study of cytomegalovirus exposure and HLA in healthy donors. Broader study findings: Among TCR beta chains, those listed as cytomegalovirus-associated numbered about 150.

Sequenced sample: PBMCs. This rearrangement joins TRBV4-3 to TRBJ2-5, with 12 bases that match TRBD1. The receptor's source is a woman aged 18 to 35 in good health and CMV-seronegative. CDR3 nucleotide sequence: TGCGCCAGCAGCCGGGGACAGGGGGCAAGTGAGACCCAGTACTTC. It encodes CASSRGQGASETQYF.